This record looks at one T cell receptor (beta chain) sequence and its context. The antigen remains unidentified. This entry belongs to a study of T cells in Graves' hyperthyroidism and ophthalmopathy. General study results and limits: Ophthalmopathy and stable hyperthyroidism were separated by a 13 V-J model.

From RNA transcripts, TCR beta CDR3 regions were amplified. The primer set for the first-round RT-PCR of the TCR CDR3 was HTBI. Using its own MiXCR run on the multiplex PCR reads, TCRdb lists one record per CDR3 protein. The sample lists around 520,000 distinct CDR3 sequences; 14% were seen once. It was considered stable Graves' hyperthyroidism when ophthalmopathy did not progress within 18 months. Germline V gene sequence: CDR1 ENHRY, CDR2 SYGVKD. This CDR3 is built from 14 residues. The germline V and J ends were trimmed by 4 bases and 1 base, with 10 bases remaining between them. The specimen sequenced was blood. J is TRBJ1-1 and V is TRBV10-3; a weak D match, TRBD1 (6 bases). This TCR was recovered from a woman in her thirties or forties with Graves' hyperthyroidism. The DNA of the CDR3 is TGTGCCATCAGTGGGACAGTGGCGAACACTGAAGCTTTCTTT. Amino acid sequence: CAISGTVANTEAFF.